The present TCR beta chain was sequenced within a study of shared clonotypes between healthy human individuals. Profiling relied on immunoSEQ multiplex PCR, and the TCRdb table lists in-frame clones only, not all of them. The repertoire has some 300,000 clones, around 70% of them found once; the top ten carry less than 11%. This clone has a handful of counts. Trimming took 4 bases from V and 3 from J, leaving 17 bases between them. The V gene's germline CDR1 is SGDLS and CDR2 YYNGEE. This CDR3 is 15 amino acids long. The TCR comes from a man aged 25 to 40 in good health. The J gene is TRBJ2-7, the V gene TRBV9; D may be TRBD1 (5 bases). The source material was memory CD4+ T cells sorted from blood. Sample subset: CD45RA-negative fraction. The CDR3 nucleotides are TGTGCCAGCAGCCAGACAGAAGTTTCAGTCTACGAGCAGTACTTC. Translated, it gives CASSQTEVSVYEQYF.